This T cell receptor beta chain was profiled in a study of shared clonotypes between healthy human individuals. Study conclusions and caveats: Relative to memory subsets, naive subsets generally showed larger estimated richness.

Per the germline V gene, CDR1 is MGHRA and CDR2 is YSYEKL. There are 16 residues in the CDR3. V was clipped by 0 bases and J by 5 bases; unmatched bases: 7. As to this clone: Its target is unknown.

Assay: immunoSEQ multiplex PCR; the TCRdb copy retains only in-frame clones and omits some. The repertoire consists of fewer than 850,000 clones, with roughly 96% occurring once and the leading ten covering under 0.25%. CD45RO negativity and positive selection for CCR7 defined naive CD8 cells, a population that excluded terminally differentiated effector memory CD45RA+ cells. This clonotype was obtained from a man aged 30-40 years in good health. The V call is TRBV4-1, the J call TRBJ1-1; the match to TRBD1 covers 9 bases. Sequenced sample: naive CD8+ T cells sorted from blood. Written as DNA, the CDR3 is TGCGCCAGCAGCCAAGATGCAGGGACAGGGTGGACTGAAGCTTTCTTT. Encoded protein: CASSQDAGTGWTEAFF.